This section outlines one T cell receptor beta chain sequence together with its context. This entry belongs to a study of human T cells and chemical hapten exposure. Trimming took 3 bases from V and 2 from J, leaving 19 bases between them. The CDR3 sequence is 17 residues long. CDR1 SGDLS and CDR2 YYNGEE come from the germline V gene. As for time point: pre-sensitization, week 0. The treatment here: therapeutic diphenylcyclopropenone sensitization with weekly scalp DPC. TCRdb re-analysed the RACE reads in MiXCR, keeping a single row per CDR3 protein. There are about 92,000 distinct CDR3 sequences in the sample; around 10% occur only once, and roughly 3.5% lies in the top ten.

This clonotype was obtained from a woman in her 40s with alopecia areata. Some clones in this sample may be carry-over from other donors' samples. Sequenced material: whole blood, taken in connection with sensitization to the hapten diphenylcyclopropenone (DPC). The chain is built from TRBV9 and TRBJ2-3, with a weak D call TRBD2 (6 bases). The CDR3 DNA is TGTGCCAGCAGCGGGCGGGGACCCGACTACCCCACAGATACGCAGTATTTT. The encoded protein is CASSGRGPDYPTDTQYF.